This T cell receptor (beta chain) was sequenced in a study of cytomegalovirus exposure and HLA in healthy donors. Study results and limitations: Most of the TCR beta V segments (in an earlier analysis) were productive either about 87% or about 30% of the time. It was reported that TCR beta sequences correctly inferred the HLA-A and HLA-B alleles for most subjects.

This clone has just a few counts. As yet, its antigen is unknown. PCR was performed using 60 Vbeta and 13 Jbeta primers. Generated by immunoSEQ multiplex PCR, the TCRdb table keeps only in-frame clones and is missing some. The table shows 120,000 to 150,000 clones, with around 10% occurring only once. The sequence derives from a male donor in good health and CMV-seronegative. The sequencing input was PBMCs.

The CDR3 coding sequence is TGTGCCAGCAGCTTAGTCTCCGGAAACACCATATATTTT. Protein product: CASSLVSGNTIYF. The rearrangement uses TRBV7-2 and TRBJ1-3; no clear D. CDR3 size: 13 residues. Germline CDR1 SGHTA, CDR2 FQGNSA. V was pared by 1 base and J by 4 bases, with 5 bases between.